These T cell receptor beta chains were read from a single sample in a study of shared clonotypes between healthy human individuals. Produced via immunoSEQ multiplex PCR; TCRdb's table is partial and in-frame only. The sample shows about 610,000 clones, 95% to 96% of them seen only once. Sample: naive CD8+ T cells sorted from blood. All receptors derive from a young woman in good health. Both conserved end residues are part of each CDR3. The order of the fields is J gene, D gene, clone size, V gene, CDR3 DNA, CDR3 protein. D genes are given only for firm matches. Size is omitted from some rows. Given values are once, few, many or a class for expanded clones.

>TRBJ1-1|-|-|TRBV9
TGTGCCAGCAGCGAGGTCGCACTGTGGACGGGGAATTCTGAAGCTTTCTTT
CASSEVALWTGNSEAFF
>TRBJ1-5|-|few|TRBV19
TGTGCCAGTAGTAAGGGAGGACAGCCCCAGCATTTT
CASSKGGQPQHF
>TRBJ2-3|-|-|TRBV11-2
TGTGCCAGCAGCACAGAACAGGGCACAGATACGCAGTATTTT
CASSTEQGTDTQYF
>TRBJ2-7|TRBD2|-|TRBV27
TGTGCCAGCAGCGGACTAGCCCAACGGGTTTACGAGCAGTACTTC
CASSGLAQRVYEQYF
>TRBJ2-7|-|once|TRBV19
TGTGCCAGTAGTATCCACTCCTCCTACGAGCAGTACTTC
CASSIHSSYEQYF
>TRBJ2-7|-|-|TRBV28
TGTGCCAGCAGTACTAGTACAACAGGAATGTTAGCCTACGAGCAGTACTTC
CASSTSTTGMLAYEQYF
>TRBJ2-1|TRBD2|-|TRBV11-3
TGTGCCAGCAGCTTAGACGTGGCGGGACTAGGGTACAACAATGAGCAGTTCTTC
CASSLDVAGLGYNNEQFF
>TRBJ1-5|-|-|TRBV28
TGTGCCAGCAACTTTGATGGGAGGGCAGTTAGATATCAGCCCCAGCATTTT
CASNFDGRAVRYQPQHF
>TRBJ1-3|TRBD1|-|TRBV28
TGTGCCAGCAGTTTCGGTGGAGGGACAGGGGCAATTAGAAACACCATATATTTT
CASSFGGGTGAIRNTIYF
>TRBJ2-3|-|-|TRBV7-2
TGTGCCAGCAGCTTAGTTACAGCTAGCACAGATACGCAGTATTTT
CASSLVTASTDTQYF
>TRBJ2-1|TRBD1|-|TRBV29-1
TGCAGCGTGACCGGGACAGCAAACAATGAGCAGTTCTTC
CSVTGTANNEQFF
>TRBJ2-3|-|-|TRBV13
TGTGCCAGCAGCTTAGTCATCGGGAGAGCTTCGGGCACAGATACGCAGTATTTT
CASSLVIGRASGTDTQYF
>TRBJ2-1|TRBD2|-|TRBV27
TGTGCCAGCAGTCCAGGGACTAGCGGGAGCTATGAGCAGTTCTTC
CASSPGTSGSYEQFF
>TRBJ1-3|TRBD1|-|TRBV27
TGTGCCAGCAGTTTCGGACAGGTAGGCTCTGGAAACACCATATATTTT
CASSFGQVGSGNTIYF
>TRBJ1-2|-|-|TRBV27
TGTGCCAGCAGTTTATCGGAGGAAGGTATCTATGGCTACACCTTC
CASSLSEEGIYGYTF
>TRBJ2-1|-|-|TRBV5-8
TGTGCCAGCAGCTTGGAGGGTGTCGGCCAAGACAATGAGCAGTTCTTC
CASSLEGVGQDNEQFF
>TRBJ1-2|TRBD1|-|TRBV28
TGTGCCAGCAGTGAAGTGGGACAGTCCTATGGCTACACCTTC
CASSEVGQSYGYTF
>TRBJ2-1|TRBD2|-|TRBV4-1
TGCGCCAGCAGCCAGGGACTAGCGGTTGAGCAGTTCTTC
CASSQGLAVEQFF
>TRBJ2-1|-|once|TRBV15
TGTGCCACCAGCAGAGAACCCGTGACAGCCGACTCCTACAATGAGCAGTTCTTC
CATSREPVTADSYNEQFF
>TRBJ1-4|TRBD1|-|TRBV19
TGTGCCAGTGCTGCTCCGGGACAGGGGATTGAAAAACTGTTTTTT
CASAAPGQGIEKLFF
>TRBJ2-1|TRBD2|once|TRBV5-6
TGTGCCAGCAGCTTGTGGCGGGAGGTTTGGAATGAGCAGTTCTTC
CASSLWREVWNEQFF
>TRBJ2-1|TRBD1|-|TRBV29-1
TGCAGCGTTGTTCCACGGATCAACAGGGGGAATGAGCAGTTCTTC
CSVVPRINRGNEQFF
>TRBJ2-2|-|few|TRBV7-9
TGTGCCAGCAGTAAAAACCGGGGCAGGGTCCCCGGGGAGCTGTTTTTT
CASSKNRGRVPGELFF
>TRBJ2-2|TRBD2|-|TRBV29-1
TGCAGCGTTGAAGGGTCGACTAGCAGGACCGGGGAGCTGTTTTTT
CSVEGSTSRTGELFF
>TRBJ2-3|-|-|TRBV5-1
TGCGCCAGCAGCCCCAGGGCACACACAGATACGCAGTATTTT
CASSPRAHTDTQYF
>TRBJ2-7|TRBD2|-|TRBV9
TGTGCCAGCAGCCTGGGGGTAGCGGGAGTTTCCGAGCAGTACTTC
CASSLGVAGVSEQYF
>TRBJ2-2|-|-|TRBV28
TGTGCCAGCAGTTTACAAAACACCGGGGAGCTGTTTTTT
CASSLQNTGELFF
>TRBJ2-1|-|-|TRBV20-1
TGCAGTGCTAGTATCGTTAATGAGCAGTTCTTC
CSASIVNEQFF
>TRBJ2-7|TRBD2|once|TRBV27
TGTGCCAGCAGTTCCCGGGACTACTCCTACGAGCAGTACTTC
CASSSRDYSYEQYF
>TRBJ2-1|TRBD1|-|TRBV10-2
TGCGCCAGCAAGGAGACAGGGGGAAAACTTGGTGAGCAGTTCTTC
CASKETGGKLGEQFF
>TRBJ2-7|-|-|TRBV11-1
TGTGCCAGCAGCGTAAGCGGAGGAGGACCCTCCTACGAGCAGTACTTC
CASSVSGGGPSYEQYF
>TRBJ1-2|TRBD1|-|TRBV27
TGTGCCAGCAATCTGGAGGGGGCGCGGGAGGGCTACACCTTC
CASNLEGAREGYTF
>TRBJ1-1|-|-|TRBV13
TGTGCCAGCAGCTTAGAACAGGGAAAAGAAACTGAAGCTTTCTTT
CASSLEQGKETEAFF
>TRBJ2-2|-|-|TRBV5-1
TGCGCCAGCAGCTTGGCGTCGAGCCCCGGGGAGCTGTTTTTT
CASSLASSPGELFF
>TRBJ2-7|TRBD2|-|TRBV5-6
TGTGCCAGCAGCTTGGGACTAGCGGTTTACGAGCAGTACTTC
CASSLGLAVYEQYF
>TRBJ2-7|TRBD1|-|TRBV27
TGTGCCAGCAGTTTAGGGACAGGGAAGGGAGCCTACGAGCAGTACTTC
CASSLGTGKGAYEQYF
>TRBJ2-1|-|-|TRBV5-1
TGCGCCAGCAGCTTGGAGGGGGGATACAATGAGCAGTTCTTC
CASSLEGGYNEQFF
>TRBJ2-1|-|-|TRBV7-9
TGTGCCAGCAGCACACAGACAGGCCTCTCCTACAATGAGCAGTTCTTC
CASSTQTGLSYNEQFF
>TRBJ2-2|-|once|TRBV6-5
TGTGCCACGGCCGGCGGGAACACCGGGGAGCTGTTTTTT
CATAGGNTGELFF
>TRBJ2-1|-|-|TRBV15
TGTGCCACCGAGGGTTCAGCGGACGATGAGCAGTTCTTC
CATEGSADDEQFF
>TRBJ2-1|TRBD2|-|TRBV28
TGTGCCAGCAGCCGCGGACTAGCGGGAAACAATGAGCAGTTCTTC
CASSRGLAGNNEQFF
>TRBJ2-3|-|-|TRBV30
TGTGCCTGGAGTGTAAATGAATACACAGATACGCAGTATTTT
CAWSVNEYTDTQYF
>TRBJ2-7|-|-|TRBV4-3
TGCGCCAGCAGCCACAGCGACGAGCAGTACTTC
CASSHSDEQYF
>TRBJ2-7|-|-|TRBV7-9
TGTGCCAGCAGCTTAGGCAGCGGAAGGGACGAGCAGTACTTC
CASSLGSGRDEQYF
>TRBJ2-1|-|-|TRBV5-6
TGTGCCAGCAGCGTGCTGGGGGTGAGTAGGTCCTACAATGAGCAGTTCTTC
CASSVLGVSRSYNEQFF
>TRBJ2-7|-|-|TRBV9
TGTGCCAGCAGCGGAGACCTTAGGTCCGCTGTCGACGAGCAGTACTTC
CASSGDLRSAVDEQYF
>TRBJ2-5|-|-|TRBV6-4
TGTGCCAGCACCCCCTGGCGGGAAATAGAGACCCAGTACTTC
CASTPWREIETQYF
>TRBJ2-1|TRBD2|-|TRBV19
TGTGCCAGTAGTGCGACTAGCGGGACTTACAATGAGCAGTTCTTC
CASSATSGTYNEQFF
>TRBJ2-1|-|-|TRBV6-1
TGTGCCAGCAGTGTGGATCGGGCAGGGGTTACCGCCTACAATGAGCAGTTCTTC
CASSVDRAGVTAYNEQFF
>TRBJ2-3|TRBD1|-|TRBV5-1
TGCGCCAGCAGCGCAAGGACAGGGGATACGCAGTATTTT
CASSARTGDTQYF
>TRBJ2-1|TRBD1|-|TRBV27
TGTGCCAGCAGTCCGACAGGGCCCTCCTACAATGAGCAGTTCTTC
CASSPTGPSYNEQFF
>TRBJ2-7|TRBD1|-|TRBV27
TGTGCCAGCAGTTTACTCGGGACAGGGCGCAACGAGCAGTACTTC
CASSLLGTGRNEQYF
>TRBJ2-7|-|-|TRBV27
TGTGCCAGCAGTTTAGTACGGAACCCCTACGAGCAGTACTTC
CASSLVRNPYEQYF
>TRBJ2-5|TRBD2|-|TRBV7-2
TGTGCCAGCAGCTTCGCGGGAGGGCCGGAGCTGCGGGAGACCCAGTACTTC
CASSFAGGPELRETQYF
>TRBJ1-5|-|-|TRBV6-5
TGTGCCAGCAGTCTTACAGGGTCAAAACAGCCCCAGCATTTT
CASSLTGSKQPQHF
>TRBJ2-7|TRBD1|-|TRBV27
TGTGCCAGCACCGCGGGGACAGGGAACGAGCAGTACTTC
CASTAGTGNEQYF
>TRBJ1-5|-|-|TRBV6-5
TGTGCCAGCAGCCCTGGCCCAAATGGTCAGCCCCAGCATTTT
CASSPGPNGQPQHF
>TRBJ2-3|-|-|TRBV5-4
TGTGCCAGCGCTGGCACAGATACGCAGTATTTT
CASAGTDTQYF
>TRBJ2-7|-|-|TRBV5-1
TGCGCCAGCAGAGGTGGCTACGAGCAGTACTTC
CASRGGYEQYF
>TRBJ2-2|TRBD1|-|TRBV6-5
TGTGCCAGCAGGACAGGGATACTCGACACCGGGGAGCTGTTTTTT
CASRTGILDTGELFF